This TCR beta chain was obtained from a study of glioma-infiltrating T cells. This clonotype came up many times. TCR alpha and beta CDR3 regions were amplified from RNA using iRepertoire nested multiplex PCR. MiXCR, run by TCRdb on the multiplex PCR reads, gives a single entry per CDR3 protein. The top ten clones hold around 21% of a sample with about 210,000 distinct CDR3 sequences, about 31% of them seen once. The receptor was derived from a human donor with low-grade glioma or glioblastoma, undergoing nonglioma brain surgery, or in good health (not recorded which). Sequencing input: glioma tissue, nonneoplastic brain tissue, or PBMCs (not recorded which).

The CDR3 DNA reads as TGTGCCATCAGGCCAATAGCGAGCAACATTCAGTACTTC. This sequence encodes CAIRPIASNIQYF. V gene TRBV10-3 combines with J gene TRBJ2-4; D might be TRBD2 (5 bases). Deletions cut 6 bases from V and 7 bases from J, with 13 bases between. There are 13 residues in the CDR3. CDR1 and CDR2 from the germline V gene are ENHRY and SYGVKD.